The 27 T cell receptor beta chains below come from one sample, sequenced in a study of molecular identifiers for immune sequencing clone quantification (dated 2018 in TCRdb). Libraries came from PCR. The sequencing machine was an Illumina HiSeq 4000. Using fastp trimming at Q25 and MiXCR clonotype assembly, TCRdb reanalyzed the public sequencing data and kept in-frame beta chains. Every entry covers one CDR3 protein and lists the most common genes and DNA from its rows. This sample holds about 640,000 distinct CDR3 sequences; 15% to 20% were observed only once. The ten largest clones add up to 0.85% of the sample. Material: naive CD8+ T cells from blood, with Jurkat cell RNA spiked in. What this sample's cell subset or site label stands for: FACS-sorted CD8+CD4-CCR7+CD45RA+ naive T cells. The receptors derive from a human donor in good health. Some libraries in this study had Jurkat cell RNA spiked in.

This clonotype was seen many times. The V and J genes are TRBV7-9 and TRBJ1-1; D may be TRBD1 (5 bases). Germline V gives CDR1 SEHNR, CDR2 FQNEAQ (reference sequence). V lost 1 base and J lost 0, with 9 bases in between. CDR3 length: 15 amino acids. The CDR3 DNA is TGTGCCAGCAGCTTAGGCCTGACAGTGAACACTGAAGCTTTCTTT. Encoded protein: CASSLGLTVNTEAFF.

As to this clonotype: Since a much larger clone is just one base distant, this may be a read error. The chain employs TRBV10-3 and TRBJ2-7, with D maybe TRBD1 (5 bases). The CDR3 is 13 residues long. Germline CDR1 ENHRY, CDR2 SYGVKD. The CDR3 sequence: CAIGEPGTYEQYF. CDR3 bases: TGTGCCATCGGTGAGCCAGGGACCTACGAGCAGTACTTC.

Concerning this clonotype: Relative to the germline gene, one junction end is altered; a read error may explain this. The chain joins TRBV19 to TRBJ2-5; TRBD2 might be the D (5 bases). CDR3 length: 14 residues. The germline V gene encodes CDR1 LNHDA and CDR2 SQIVND (reference sequence). CDR3 DNA sequence: TGTGCCAGTAGTCCACGGGGTACCCAAGAGACCCGGTACTTC. Protein product: CASSPRGTQETRYF.

This clonotype was counted ten times or more. The CDR3 reads CASRGLISYEQYF. The CDR3 nucleotides are TGTGCCAGCAGAGGACTAATCTCCTACGAGCAGTACTTC. V usage is TRBV6-2 or TRBV6-3 and J usage is TRBJ2-7, with a weak D call TRBD2 (6 bases). This CDR3 comprises 13 residues. Germline V CDR1 and CDR2: MNHEY, SVGEGT. Trimming stripped 6 bases from V and 0 bases from J, with 9 bases between.

This clonotype came up many times. The DNA of the CDR3 is TGCGCCAGCAAAAGGGGACAGAGTCTAAATCAGCCCCAGCATTTT. Amino acids: CASKRGQSLNQPQHF. The V call is TRBV4-1, the J call TRBJ1-5, with 7 bases fitting TRBD1. The germline V gene has CDR1 MGHRA and CDR2 YSYEKL. The CDR3 extends over 15 amino acids. V shed 7 bases, J shed 4 bases, and the junction held 10 bases outside the gene matches.

This sequence joins TRBV5-6 and TRBJ2-7; TRBD2 aligns across 8 bases. This CDR3 is built from 14 residues. Germline V gene data show CDR1 as SGHDT and CDR2 as YYEEEE. V gave up 3 bases and J gave up 3 bases; unmatched junction bases: 5. The CDR3 here is CASSSGTSHYEQYF. As DNA, the CDR3 is TGTGCCAGCAGCTCCGGGACTAGTCACTACGAGCAGTACTTC.

About this clonotype: This sequence may be a read error, since a much larger clone differs from it by one base. The CDR3 nucleotides read TGTGCCAGCAGTTCTAGGGCTAGCGGGATCAATGAGCAGTTCTTC. Translation: CASSSRASGINEQFF. This sequence joins TRBV7-9 and TRBJ2-1; 9 bases align to TRBD2. With V trimmed by 6 bases and J by 6 bases, 9 bases remained unmatched. The CDR3 loop spans 15 amino acids. The germline V gene encodes CDR1 SEHNR and CDR2 FQNEAQ (reference sequence).

With regard to this clonotype: Possible read error: a much larger clone is one base away. The chain is built from TRBV3-1 and TRBJ1-1; tentatively, D is TRBD1 (6 bases). Germline CDR1 reads LGHDT; CDR2 reads YNNKEL (reference sequence). The CDR3 extends over 15 amino acids. The CDR3: CAGSQGAGGNTEAFF. The CDR3 region has the DNA TGTGCCGGCAGCCAAGGGGCGGGGGGCAACACTGAAGCTTTCTTT.

V gene TRBV16 combines with J gene TRBJ1-5; D remains unclear. CDR1 is KGHSY, CDR2 FQNENV, per germline. V was shortened by 6 bases and J by 3 bases, with 12 bases between the two germline ends. The CDR3 consists of 14 residues. DNA of the CDR3: TGTGCCAGCAGTCATGCGGACCCCAATCAGCCCCAGCATTTT. It codes for CASSHADPNQPQHF.

This clonotype occurred once. This sequence may be a read error, since a much larger clone differs from it by one base. The J gene is TRBJ1-5, the V gene TRBV27, with a tentative D call TRBD1 (5 bases). This CDR3 contains 16 residues. Germline loops: CDR1 MNHEY, CDR2 SMNVEV (reference sequence). The CDR3 spells CTSSSRGLRSNQPQHF. CDR3 DNA sequence: TGTACCAGCAGCTCTAGGGGACTCAGGAGCAATCAGCCCCAGCATTTT.

This clonotype was observed many times. This chain uses TRBV7-9 with TRBJ1-4, with D unclear. Looked up from germline, CDR1 is SEHNR and CDR2 is FQNEAQ (reference sequence). Deletions cut 5 bases from V and 0 bases from J, with 10 bases between. The CDR3 loop spans 15 amino acids. The CDR3 sequence is CASSPGDATNEKLFF. The CDR3 bases are TGTGCCAGCAGCCCCGGGGATGCAACTAATGAAAAACTGTTTTTT.

In its sample, this clonotype was seen many times. This sequence joins TRBV4-1 and TRBJ1-2, with 8 bases matching TRBD1. Germline V lookup: CDR1 MGHRA, CDR2 YSYEKL. The CDR3 is made up of 15 amino acids. V lost 2 bases to trimming and J lost 7 bases; unmatched junction nucleotides: 9. CDR3 coding DNA: TGCGCCAGCAGCCAAATGCGGGACAGGTCATCTGGCTACACCTTC. Amino acids: CASSQMRDRSSGYTF.

This clonotype has at least ten counts. V and J are TRBV24-1 and TRBJ2-1; D is ambiguous. Germline V gives CDR1 KGHDR, CDR2 SFDVKD. The CDR3 has 14 residues. The V end was cut by 6 bases, the J end by 0 bases, with 8 bases between. As DNA, the CDR3 is TGTGCCACCAGTAGTAAAAGCTCCTACAATGAGCAGTTCTTC. It translates to CATSSKSSYNEQFF.

This clonotype was counted many times. CDR3 DNA: TGTGCCAGCAGCCCCGAGGCTAGCGGGGTTCTAGATACGCAGTATTTT. Its protein is CASSPEASGVLDTQYF. V gene TRBV7-6 combines with J gene TRBJ2-3, with TRBD2 identical over 9 bases. The CDR3 length is 16 residues. Germline V gene lookup returns CDR1 SGHVS and CDR2 FNYEAQ. With V trimmed by 5 bases and J by 5 bases, 11 bases remained unmatched. Complete variable domain (other parts from reference TRBV7-6 and TRBJ2-3): GAGVSQSPRYKVTKRGQDVALRCDPISGHVSLYWYRQALGQGPEFLTYFNYEAQQDKSGLPNDRFSAERPEGSISTLTIQRTEQRDSAMYRCASSPEASGVLDTQYFGPGTRLTVL.

With respect to this clonotype: Possible read error: a much larger clone is one base away. The genes are TRBV4-3 and TRBJ1-1, with TRBD1 identical over 7 bases. The CDR3 totals 17 residues. Germline V lookup: CDR1 LGHNA, CDR2 YSLEER. CDR3 coding DNA: TGCGCCAGCAGCCAAGATCGAGCGGGACAGTTGAACACTGACGCTTTCTTT. Protein sequence: CASSQDRAGQLNTDAFF.

In this sample, this clonotype turned up a few times. This chain links TRBV19 with TRBJ2-1, with D possibly matching TRBD2 (5 bases). Trimming removed 5 bases from V and 0 bases from J, with 11 bases in between. The germline gives CDR1 LNHDA, CDR2 SQIVND (reference sequence). The CDR3 length is 15 residues. This CDR3 reads CASSSSAGSYNEQFF. The CDR3 region has the DNA TGTGCCAGTAGTTCAAGCGCGGGCTCCTACAATGAGCAGTTCTTC. Full variable domain (rest looked up from reference TRBV19 and TRBJ2-1): DGGITQSPKYLFRKEGQNVTLSCEQNLNHDAMYWYRQDPGQGLRLIYYSQIVNDFQKGDIAEGYSVSREKKESFPLTVTSAQKNPTAFYLCASSSSAGSYNEQFFGPGTRLTVL.

This clonotype has just a few counts. V is TRBV7-9 and J is TRBJ2-1; 7 bases map to TRBD1. This CDR3 is built from 13 residues. The germline V gene encodes CDR1 SEHNR and CDR2 FQNEAQ (reference sequence). The V gene end was trimmed by 2 bases and the J gene end by 8 bases; junction bases not matched to a gene: 3. The CDR3 protein is CASSLSQGHEQFF. The CDR3 nucleotides read TGTGCCAGCAGCTTATCACAGGGGCATGAGCAGTTCTTC.

There are a few counts of this clonotype. The CDR3 loop reads CASSLEKGQGTGELFF. CDR3 sequence (DNA): TGTGCCAGCAGTTTAGAGAAGGGGCAGGGCACCGGGGAGCTGTTTTTT. The chain links TRBV12-3 or TRBV12-4 to TRBJ2-2, with D perhaps TRBD1 (5 bases). The V end was cut by 1 base, the J end by 4 bases, with 13 bases between. The CDR3 totals 16 residues.

This clonotype was seen repeatedly, ten times or more. The J gene is TRBJ2-7, the V gene TRBV20-1; 11 bases are shared with TRBD2. The CDR3 loop spans 16 amino acids. The V segment lost 1 base and the J segment 5 bases; nucleotides outside the gene matches: 10. Per the germline V gene, CDR1 is DFQATT and CDR2 is SNEGSKA (reference sequence). The CDR3 sequence is CSARALAGESVHEQYF. CDR3 DNA: TGCAGTGCTAGAGCACTAGCGGGAGAAAGTGTCCACGAGCAGTACTTC.

This clonotype was detected ten times or more. The genes are TRBV3-1 and TRBJ2-7, with 8 bases aligning to TRBD2. The CDR3 covers 17 residues. Germline values: CDR1 LGHDT, CDR2 YNNKEL (reference sequence). V trimming: 5 bases; J trimming: 7 bases; junction bases outside the gene matches: 19. The DNA of the CDR3 is TGTGCCAGCAGCTCCGCCTTCTCAAGCGGGAGTCCATGGGAGCAGTACTTC. This encodes CASSSAFSSGSPWEQYF.

This clonotype was seen many times. V usage is TRBV13 and J usage is TRBJ2-6; D remains unclear. The length of the CDR3 is 16 residues. The germline CDR1 and CDR2 sequences are PRHDT and FYEKMQ (reference sequence). Trimming took off 1 base at V and 4 bases at J, with 11 bases between the two ends. CDR3 sequence: CASSLALMGGANVLTF. For the CDR3, the DNA is TGTGCCAGCAGCTTAGCCCTCATGGGCGGGGCCAACGTCCTGACTTTC.

This clonotype was observed many times. The chain couples TRBV4-2 to TRBJ2-7, with TRBD1 matching 9 bases. CDR3 length: 16 residues. V was clipped by 0 bases and J by 5 bases; unmatched bases: 8. Germline V lookup: CDR1 LGHNA, CDR2 YNFKEQ. This CDR3 reads CASSQDGTGPGNEQYF. For the CDR3, the DNA is TGTGCCAGCAGCCAAGATGGGACAGGGCCTGGTAACGAGCAGTACTTC.

This clonotype was counted ten times or more. The chain employs TRBV7-2 and TRBJ1-1; TRBD1 aligns across 7 bases. Germline V CDR1 and CDR2: SGHTA, FQGNSA. This CDR3 has 12 residues. V gave up 3 bases and J gave up 11 bases; unmatched junction bases: 6. The CDR3 sequence: CASSFDRVGAFF. Written as DNA, the CDR3 is TGTGCCAGCAGCTTCGACAGGGTCGGCGCTTTCTTT.

This rearrangement joins TRBV7-9 to TRBJ2-5; 10 nucleotides agree with TRBD2. The CDR3 loop spans 16 amino acids. The V gene end was trimmed by 1 base and the J gene end by 2 bases; junction bases not matched to a gene: 4. In germline, CDR1 is SEHNR, CDR2 FQNEAQ (reference sequence). The CDR3 DNA follows: TGTGCCAGCAGCTTAGTTCTAGCGGGAGAACAAGAGACCCAGTACTTC. Translated, it gives CASSLVLAGEQETQYF. Combining the CDR3 with reference TRBV7-9 and TRBJ2-5 gives the whole variable domain DTGVSQNPRHKITKRGQNVTFRCDPISEHNRLYWYRQTLGQGPEFLTYFQNEAQLEKSRLLSDRFSAERPKGSFSTLEIQRTEQGDSAMYLCASSLVLAGEQETQYFGPGTRLLVL.

This clonotype was detected many times. The rearrangement joins TRBV28 to TRBJ2-7, with 8 bases identical to TRBD2. CDR1 is MDHEN, CDR2 SYDVKM, per germline. V shed 3 bases, J shed 6 bases, and the junction held 7 bases outside the gene matches. The CDR3 contains 14 residues. The CDR3 nucleotides read TGTGCCAGCAGTTTTCGGGGGGGTCAGGGCGAGCAGTACTTC. Protein product: CASSFRGGQGEQYF. Full variable domain (outside the CDR3, taken from reference TRBV28 and TRBJ2-7): DVKVTQSSRYLVKRTGEKVFLECVQDMDHENMFWYRQDPGLGLRLIYFSYDVKMKEKGDIPEGYSVSREKKERFSLILESASTNQTSMYLCASSFRGGQGEQYFGPGTRLTVT.

This chain uses TRBV10-1 with TRBJ2-3; D may be TRBD1 or TRBD2 (6 bases each). Germline-derived CDR1 and CDR2 are WNHNN and SYGVQD (reference sequence). The CDR3 is made up of 15 amino acids. The V end was cut by 1 base, the J end by 11 bases, with 19 bases between. CDR3 nucleotides: TGCGCCAGCAGTGAGTACCGGGACACGGGGGCGTTGCAGTATTTT. Its protein is CASSEYRDTGALQYF.

The rearrangement links TRBV9 to TRBJ1-2; possible D gene TRBD1, 5 bases. Between the trimmed V and J ends, which lost 6 bases and 2 bases, there was a span of 17 bases. In germline, CDR1 is SGDLS, CDR2 YYNGEE. The CDR3 has 15 residues. CDR3 sequence reads: CASNVGTDGNYGYTF. The CDR3 DNA reads as TGTGCCAGCAACGTTGGGACGGACGGAAACTATGGCTACACCTTC.